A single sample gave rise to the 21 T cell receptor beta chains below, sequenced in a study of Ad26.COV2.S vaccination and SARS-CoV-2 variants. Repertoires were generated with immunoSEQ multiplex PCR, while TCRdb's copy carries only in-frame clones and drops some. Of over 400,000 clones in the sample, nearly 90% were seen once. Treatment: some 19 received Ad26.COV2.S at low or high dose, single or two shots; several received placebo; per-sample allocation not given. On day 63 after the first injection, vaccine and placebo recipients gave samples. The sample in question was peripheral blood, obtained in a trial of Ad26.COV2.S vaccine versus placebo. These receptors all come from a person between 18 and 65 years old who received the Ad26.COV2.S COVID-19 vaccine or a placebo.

The CDR3 protein is CASSPTQGEKLFF. As DNA, the CDR3 is TGTGCCAGCTCCCCAACCCAAGGGGAAAAACTGTTTTTT. This rearrangement joins TRBV18 to TRBJ1-4; the D is unclear. The CDR3 has 13 residues. Germline V gene lookup returns CDR1 KGHSH and CDR2 LQKENI. Trimming removed 6 bases from V and 8 bases from J, with 13 bases in between.

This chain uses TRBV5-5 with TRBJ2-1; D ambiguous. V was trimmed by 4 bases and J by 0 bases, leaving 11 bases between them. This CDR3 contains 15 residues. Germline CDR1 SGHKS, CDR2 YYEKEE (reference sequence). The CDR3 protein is CASSRPSSSYNEQFF. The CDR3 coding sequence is TGTGCCAGCAGCAGACCCTCCAGCTCCTACAATGAGCAGTTCTTC.

CDR3 sequence (DNA): TGCGCCAGCAGCCCAACCGGGAGCGGGAGTTATGGAGAGACCCAGTACTTC. It is translated as CASSPTGSGSYGETQYF. The chain couples TRBV5-1 to TRBJ2-5; TRBD2 agrees at 8 bases. The CDR3 runs 17 residues. Germline CDR1 reads SGHRS; CDR2 reads YFSETQ. J gave up 4 bases and V 4 bases, and 15 bases lay outside the gene matches.

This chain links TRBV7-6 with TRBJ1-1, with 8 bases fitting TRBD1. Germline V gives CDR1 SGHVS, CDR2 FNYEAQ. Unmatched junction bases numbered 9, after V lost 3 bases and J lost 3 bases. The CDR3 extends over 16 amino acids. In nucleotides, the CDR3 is TGTGCCAGCAGCTTCCCCGGACAGGGAGGGGACACTGAAGCTTTCTTT. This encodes CASSFPGQGGDTEAFF.

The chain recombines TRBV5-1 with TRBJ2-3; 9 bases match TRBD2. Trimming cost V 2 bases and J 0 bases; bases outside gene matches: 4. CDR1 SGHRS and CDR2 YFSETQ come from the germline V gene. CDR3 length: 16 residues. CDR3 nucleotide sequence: TGCGCCAGCAGCTTCCTCCTAGCGGGGAGCACAGATACGCAGTATTTT. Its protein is CASSFLLAGSTDTQYF.

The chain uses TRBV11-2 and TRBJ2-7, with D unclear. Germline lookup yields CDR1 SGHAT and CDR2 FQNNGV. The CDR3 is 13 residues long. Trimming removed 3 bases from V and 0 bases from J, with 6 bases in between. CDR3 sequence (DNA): TGTGCCAGCAGCTTTCCCGGCTCCTACGAGCAGTACTTC. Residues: CASSFPGSYEQYF.

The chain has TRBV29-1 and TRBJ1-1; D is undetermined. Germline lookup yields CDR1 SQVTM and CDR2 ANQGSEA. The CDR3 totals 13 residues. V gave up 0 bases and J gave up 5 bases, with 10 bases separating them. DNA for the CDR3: TGCAGCGTTGAAGACCAAGTGGAGACTGAAGCTTTCTTT. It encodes CSVEDQVETEAFF.

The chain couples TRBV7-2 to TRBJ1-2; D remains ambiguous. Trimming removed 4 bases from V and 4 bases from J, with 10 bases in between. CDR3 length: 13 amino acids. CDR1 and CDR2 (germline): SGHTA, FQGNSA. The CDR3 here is CASSSGRFYGYTF. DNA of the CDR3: TGTGCCAGCAGCTCAGGCAGATTCTATGGCTACACCTTC.

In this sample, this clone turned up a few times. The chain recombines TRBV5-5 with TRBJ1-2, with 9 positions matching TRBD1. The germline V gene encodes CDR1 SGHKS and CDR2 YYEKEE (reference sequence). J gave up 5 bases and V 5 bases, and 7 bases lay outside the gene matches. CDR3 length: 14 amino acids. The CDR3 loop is CASSLLGQGYGYTF. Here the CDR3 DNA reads TGTGCCAGCAGTTTATTGGGACAGGGATATGGCTACACCTTC.

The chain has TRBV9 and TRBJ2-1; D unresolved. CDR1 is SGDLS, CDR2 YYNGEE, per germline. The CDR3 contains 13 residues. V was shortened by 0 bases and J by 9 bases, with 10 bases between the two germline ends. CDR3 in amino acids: CASSVAVTSEQFF. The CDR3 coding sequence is TGTGCCAGCAGCGTAGCAGTAACGAGTGAGCAGTTCTTC.

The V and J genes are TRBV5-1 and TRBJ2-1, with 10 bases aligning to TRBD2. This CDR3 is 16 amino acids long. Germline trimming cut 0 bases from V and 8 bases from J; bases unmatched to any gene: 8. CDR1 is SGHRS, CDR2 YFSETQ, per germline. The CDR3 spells CASSLERGGTVDEQFF. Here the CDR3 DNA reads TGCGCCAGCAGCTTGGAGCGGGGGGGCACAGTAGATGAGCAGTTCTTC. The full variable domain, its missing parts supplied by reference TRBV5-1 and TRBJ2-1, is KAGVTQTPRYLIKTRGQQVTLSCSPISGHRSVSWYQQTPGQGLQFLFEYFSETQRNKGNFPGRFSGRQFSNSRSEMNVSTLELGDSALYLCASSLERGGTVDEQFFGPGTRLTVL.

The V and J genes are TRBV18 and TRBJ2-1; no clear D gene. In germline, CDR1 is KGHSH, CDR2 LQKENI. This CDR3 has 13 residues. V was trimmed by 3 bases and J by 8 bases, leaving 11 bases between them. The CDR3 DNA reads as TGTGCCAGCTCACCTGCTAGTACCCATGAGCAGTTCTTC. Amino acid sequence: CASSPASTHEQFF. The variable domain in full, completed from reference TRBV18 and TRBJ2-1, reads NAGVMQNPRHLVRRRGQEARLRCSPMKGHSHVYWYRQLPEEGLKFMVYLQKENIIDESGMPKERFSAEFPKEGPSILRIQQVVRGDSAAYFCASSPASTHEQFFGPGTRLTVL.

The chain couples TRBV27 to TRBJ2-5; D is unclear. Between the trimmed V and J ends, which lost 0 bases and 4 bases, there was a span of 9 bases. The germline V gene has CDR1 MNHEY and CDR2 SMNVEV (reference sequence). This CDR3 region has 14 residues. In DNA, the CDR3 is TGTGCCAGCAGTTTATCGTTACACGGAGAGACCCAGTACTTC. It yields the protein CASSLSLHGETQYF.

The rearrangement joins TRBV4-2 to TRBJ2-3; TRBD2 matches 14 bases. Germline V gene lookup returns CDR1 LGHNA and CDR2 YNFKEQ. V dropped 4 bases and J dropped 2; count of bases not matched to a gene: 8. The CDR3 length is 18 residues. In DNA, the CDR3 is TGTGCCAGCAGCCCGGGACTAGCGGGAGCTCTCGACACAGATACGCAGTATTTT. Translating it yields CASSPGLAGALDTDTQYF.

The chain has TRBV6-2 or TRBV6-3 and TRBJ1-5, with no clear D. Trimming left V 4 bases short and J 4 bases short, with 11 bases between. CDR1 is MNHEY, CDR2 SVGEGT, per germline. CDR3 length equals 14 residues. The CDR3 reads CASSFGRYNQPQHF. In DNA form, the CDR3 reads TGTGCCAGCAGTTTCGGCCGTTATAATCAGCCCCAGCATTTT.

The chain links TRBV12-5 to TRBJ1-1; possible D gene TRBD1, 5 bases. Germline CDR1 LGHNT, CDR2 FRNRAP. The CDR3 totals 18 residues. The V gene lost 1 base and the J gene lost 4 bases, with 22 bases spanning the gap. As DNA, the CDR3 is TGTGCTAGTGGTTTGGCTCCATTTTCGGGGCTCCCGGGCACTGAAGCTTTCTTT. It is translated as CASGLAPFSGLPGTEAFF.

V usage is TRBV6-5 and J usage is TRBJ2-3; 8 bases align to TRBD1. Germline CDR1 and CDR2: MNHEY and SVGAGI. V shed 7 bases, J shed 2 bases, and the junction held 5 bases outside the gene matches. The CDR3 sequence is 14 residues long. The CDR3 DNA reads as TGTGCCAGCACCCTGGACAGGGCCACAGATACGCAGTATTTT. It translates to CASTLDRATDTQYF.

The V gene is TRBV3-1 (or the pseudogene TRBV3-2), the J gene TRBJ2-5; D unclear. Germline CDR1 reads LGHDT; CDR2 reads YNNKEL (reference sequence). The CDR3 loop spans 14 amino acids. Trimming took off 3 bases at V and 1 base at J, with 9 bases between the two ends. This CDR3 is CASSHIGLQETQYF. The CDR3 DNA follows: TGTGCCAGCAGCCATATAGGGCTCCAAGAGACCCAGTACTTC.

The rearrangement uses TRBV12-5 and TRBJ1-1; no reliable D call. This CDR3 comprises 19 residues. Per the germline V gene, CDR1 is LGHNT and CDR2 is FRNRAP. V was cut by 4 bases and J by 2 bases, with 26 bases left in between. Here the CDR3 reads CASGWTPDGKRVQNTEAFF. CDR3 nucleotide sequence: TGTGCTAGTGGTTGGACCCCGGACGGAAAACGAGTCCAAAACACTGAAGCTTTCTTT.

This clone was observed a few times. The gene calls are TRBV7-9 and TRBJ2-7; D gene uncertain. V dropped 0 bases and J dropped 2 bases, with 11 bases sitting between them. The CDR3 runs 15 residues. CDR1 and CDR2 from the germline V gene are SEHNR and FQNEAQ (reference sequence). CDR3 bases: TGTGCCAGCAGCTTAGCAGGGAAGGCCCCCTACGAGCAGTACGTC. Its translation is CASSLAGKAPYEQYV.

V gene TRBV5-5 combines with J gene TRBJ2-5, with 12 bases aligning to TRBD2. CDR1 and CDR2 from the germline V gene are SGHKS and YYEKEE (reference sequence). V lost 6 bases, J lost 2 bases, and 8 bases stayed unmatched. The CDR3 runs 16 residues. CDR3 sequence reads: CASTILAGGNQETQYF. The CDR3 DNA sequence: TGTGCCAGCACCATTCTAGCGGGGGGGAATCAAGAGACCCAGTACTTC.